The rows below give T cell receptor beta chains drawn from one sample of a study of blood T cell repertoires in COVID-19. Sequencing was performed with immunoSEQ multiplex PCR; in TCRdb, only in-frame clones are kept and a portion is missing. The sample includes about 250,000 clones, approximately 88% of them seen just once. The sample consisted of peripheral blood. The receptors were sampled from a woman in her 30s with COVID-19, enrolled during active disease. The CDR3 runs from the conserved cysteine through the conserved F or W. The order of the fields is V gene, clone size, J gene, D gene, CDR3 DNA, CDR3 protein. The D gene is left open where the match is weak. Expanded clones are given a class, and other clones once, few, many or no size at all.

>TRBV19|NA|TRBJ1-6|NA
TGTGCCAGTAGTACCGTACAATTTCCTAATTCACCCCTCCACTTT
CASSTVQFPNSPLHF
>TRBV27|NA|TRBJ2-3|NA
TGTGCCAGCAGAGAGGGATCGTACACAGATACGCAGTATTTT
CASREGSYTDTQYF
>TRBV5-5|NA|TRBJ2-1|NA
TGTGCCAGCAGCTTGCGGCCAGGTTCCTACAATGAGCAGTTCTTC
CASSLRPGSYNEQFF
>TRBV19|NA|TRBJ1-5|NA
TGTGCCAGTAGTCCGCAGGCCAGGGGTCAGCCCCAGCATTTT
CASSPQARGQPQHF
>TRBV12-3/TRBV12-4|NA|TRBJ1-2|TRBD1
TGTGCCAGCAGTAAAACCGACAGGGCTGGCTACACCTTC
CASSKTDRAGYTF
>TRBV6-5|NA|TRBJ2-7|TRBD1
TGTGCCAGCAGTTACTCGACAGGGAACACCTACGAGCAGTACTTC
CASSYSTGNTYEQYF
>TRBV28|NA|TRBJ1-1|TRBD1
TGTGCCAGCAGTCCAGGGACAGGGACTGAAGCTTTCTTT
CASSPGTGTEAFF
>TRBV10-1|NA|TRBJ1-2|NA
TGCGCCAGCACCAGGGGAGGGGAAGGGTCTGAAAGGTATGGCTACACCTTC
CASTRGGEGSERYGYTF
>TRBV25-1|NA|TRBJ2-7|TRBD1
TGTGCCAGCAGCTGGACAGGGATGTACGAGCAGTACTTC
CASSWTGMYEQYF
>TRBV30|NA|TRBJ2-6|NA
TGTGCCTGGAGGAGTGGGAGCTACTCTGGGGCCAACGTCCTGACTTTC
CAWRSGSYSGANVLTF
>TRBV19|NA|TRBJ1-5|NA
TGTGCCAGTACCGGGACTACAGGGTTGGGTAGCAATCAGCCCCAGCATTTT
CASTGTTGLGSNQPQHF
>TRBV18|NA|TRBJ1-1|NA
TGTGCCAGCTCAGTTGTCGGGGGATTGAGAGTGGGTGAAGCTTTCTTT
CASSVVGGLRVGEAFF
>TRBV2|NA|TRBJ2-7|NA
TGTGCCAGCAGTGAAGCCCCCCCGAGTAAGGGGACTCCCTACGAGCAGTACTTC
CASSEAPPSKGTPYEQYF
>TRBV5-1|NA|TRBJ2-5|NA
TGCGCCAGCAGCTCGGGGGAAGGTGGGGAGACCCAGTACTTC
CASSSGEGGETQYF
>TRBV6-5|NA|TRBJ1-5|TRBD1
TGTGCCAGCAGTCGTACAGGGGGGGGATATCAGCCCCAGCATTTT
CASSRTGGGYQPQHF
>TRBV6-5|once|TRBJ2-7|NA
TGTGCCAGCAGTTACTCGGCAGGTTTGCAGTACTTC
CASSYSAGLQYF
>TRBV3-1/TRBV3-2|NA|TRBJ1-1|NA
TGTGCCAGCAGCCAAGGGGGTCTACAGGCTCTGAACACTGAAGCTTTCTTT
CASSQGGLQALNTEAFF
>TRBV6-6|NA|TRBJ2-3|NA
TGTGCCAGCAGTCTTACGCCTCCTAATCTTCGCCCTGACACAGATACGCAGTATTTT
CASSLTPPNLRPDTDTQYF
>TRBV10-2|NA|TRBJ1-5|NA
TGCGCCAGCGGCGGGGGTATCACAGAGCAGCCCCAGCATTTT
CASGGGITEQPQHF
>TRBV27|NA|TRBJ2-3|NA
TGTGCCAGCAGCAGACGCGCAGGCCTTAGGACAGATACGCAGTATTTT
CASSRRAGLRTDTQYF
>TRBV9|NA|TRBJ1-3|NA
TGTGCCAGCAGCGTATTGCCTTTGACACCATACTCTGGAAACACCATATATTTT
CASSVLPLTPYSGNTIYF
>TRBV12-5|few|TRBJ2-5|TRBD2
TGTGCTAGTGGTTGGGGGGGACGGGACGTACAAGAGACCCAGTACTTC
CASGWGGRDVQETQYF
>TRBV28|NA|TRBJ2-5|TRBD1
TGTGCCAGCAGTCCACCCGAACAGGGGGCGGGAGAGACCCAGTACTTC
CASSPPEQGAGETQYF
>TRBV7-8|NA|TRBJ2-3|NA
TGTGCCAGCAGCTTAGTAGAGCGGATCACAGATACGCAGTATTTT
CASSLVERITDTQYF
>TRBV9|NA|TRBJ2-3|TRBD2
TGTGCCAGCAGCGTAGTTGGCGGGGGGATTACAGATACGCAGTATTTT
CASSVVGGGITDTQYF
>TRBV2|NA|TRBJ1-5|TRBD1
TGTGCCAGCAGGGACGACAGGGCAGTTACGACTCAGCCCCAGCATTTT
CASRDDRAVTTQPQHF
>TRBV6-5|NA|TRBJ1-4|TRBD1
TGTGCCACTAGACCCCAGGGGGCGGGAGAAAAACTGTTTTTT
CATRPQGAGEKLFF
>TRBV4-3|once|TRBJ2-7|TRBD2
TGCGCCAGCAGCCCATCGTCGGGGGGGGCCTACGAGCAGTACTTC
CASSPSSGGAYEQYF
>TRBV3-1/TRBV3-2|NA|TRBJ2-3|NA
TGTGCCAGCAGCCAAGGAGGTACAGATACGCAGTATTTT
CASSQGGTDTQYF
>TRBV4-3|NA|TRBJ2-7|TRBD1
TGCGCCAGCAGCCAAGAGGGGACAGGCGCCTACGAGCAGTACTTC
CASSQEGTGAYEQYF
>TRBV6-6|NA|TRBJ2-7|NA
TGTGCCAGCAGTCCTGACTACGAGCAGTACTTT
CASSPDYEQYF
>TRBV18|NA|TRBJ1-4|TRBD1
TGTGCCAGCTCACCGCGGACAGGGGATAATGAAAAACTGTTTTTT
CASSPRTGDNEKLFF
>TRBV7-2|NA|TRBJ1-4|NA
TGTGCCAGCAGCTTGCCCGGCCGACAGCTTGAAAAACTGTTTTTT
CASSLPGRQLEKLFF
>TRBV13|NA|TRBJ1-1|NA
TGTGCCAGCAGCCAGGAGCGGATGAAGGCTTTCTTT
CASSQERMKAFF
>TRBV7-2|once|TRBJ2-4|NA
TGTGCCAGCAGCTTCGCAGGGGGACCCGGGGGAAACATTCAGTACTTC
CASSFAGGPGGNIQYF
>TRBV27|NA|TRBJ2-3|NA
TGTGCCAGCAGCCATTTAAGACCCCGACACCACTCTAGCACAGATACGCAGTATTTT
CASSHLRPRHHSSTDTQYF